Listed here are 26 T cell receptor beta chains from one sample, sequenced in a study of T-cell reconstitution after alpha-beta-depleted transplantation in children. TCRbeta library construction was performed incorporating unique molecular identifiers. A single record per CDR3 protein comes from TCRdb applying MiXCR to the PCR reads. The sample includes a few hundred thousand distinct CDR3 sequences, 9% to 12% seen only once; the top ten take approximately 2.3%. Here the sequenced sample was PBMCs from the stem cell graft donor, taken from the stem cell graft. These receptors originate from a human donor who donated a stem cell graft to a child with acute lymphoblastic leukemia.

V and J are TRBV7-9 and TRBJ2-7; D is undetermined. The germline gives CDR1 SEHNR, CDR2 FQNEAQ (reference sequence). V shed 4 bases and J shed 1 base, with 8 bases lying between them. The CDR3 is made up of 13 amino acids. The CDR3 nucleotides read TGTGCCAGCAGCTGGGCTGAGTCCTACGAGCAGTACTTC. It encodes CASSWAESYEQYF.

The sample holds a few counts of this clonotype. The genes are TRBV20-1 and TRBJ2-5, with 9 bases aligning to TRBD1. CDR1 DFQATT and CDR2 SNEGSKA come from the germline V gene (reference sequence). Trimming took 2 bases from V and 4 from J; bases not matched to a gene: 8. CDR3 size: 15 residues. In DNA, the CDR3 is TGCAGTGCTAGAAACCCACAGGGGGCGGGAGAGACCCAGTACTTC. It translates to CSARNPQGAGETQYF.

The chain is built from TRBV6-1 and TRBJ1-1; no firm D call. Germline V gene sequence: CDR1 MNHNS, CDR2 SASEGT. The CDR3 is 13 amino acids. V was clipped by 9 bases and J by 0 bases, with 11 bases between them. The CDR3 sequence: CASRLSLNTEAFF. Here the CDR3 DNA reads TGTGCCAGTCGACTGTCCTTGAACACTGAAGCTTTCTTT.

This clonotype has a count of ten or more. This CDR3 is CSVEGSGMGQYF. The DNA of the CDR3 is TGCAGCGTTGAAGGGTCGGGTATGGGGCAGTACTTC. The rearrangement uses TRBV29-1 and TRBJ2-7; D call uncertain. CDR3 length: 12 residues. The V end was cut by 1 base, the J end by 9 bases, with 13 bases between. Germline-derived CDR1 and CDR2 are SQVTM and ANQGSEA.

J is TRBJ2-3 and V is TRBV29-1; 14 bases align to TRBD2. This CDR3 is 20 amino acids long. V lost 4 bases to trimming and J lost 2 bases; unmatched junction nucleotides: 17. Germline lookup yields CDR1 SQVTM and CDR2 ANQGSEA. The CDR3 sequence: CSVGLWGLAGEFALTDTQYF. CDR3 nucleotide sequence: TGCAGCGTTGGGTTGTGGGGACTAGCGGGAGAGTTCGCCCTCACAGATACGCAGTATTTT.

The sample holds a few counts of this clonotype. CDR3 amino acids: CASRWDGNSGNTIYF. In DNA form, the CDR3 reads TGTGCCAGCAGGTGGGACGGAAACTCTGGAAACACCATATATTTT. The genes are TRBV12-3 or TRBV12-4 and TRBJ1-3, with D maybe TRBD1 (5 bases). There are 15 residues in the CDR3. Trimming took off 6 bases at V and 0 bases at J, with 12 bases between the two ends.

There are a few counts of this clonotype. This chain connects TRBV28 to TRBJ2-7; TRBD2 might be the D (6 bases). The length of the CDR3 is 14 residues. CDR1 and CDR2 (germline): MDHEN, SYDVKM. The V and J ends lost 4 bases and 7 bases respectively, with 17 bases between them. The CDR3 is CASSSIKGLGEQYF. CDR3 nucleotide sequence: TGTGCCAGCAGTTCCATTAAGGGACTTGGGGAGCAGTACTTC.

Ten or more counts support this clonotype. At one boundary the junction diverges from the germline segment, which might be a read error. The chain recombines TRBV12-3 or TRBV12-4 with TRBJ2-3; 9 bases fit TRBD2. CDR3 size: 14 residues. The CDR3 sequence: CASSLAGSTDTQYF. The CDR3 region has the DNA TGTGCCAGCAGTCTAGCGGGAAGCACAGATACGCAGTATTTT.

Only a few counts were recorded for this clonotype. The CDR3 is CASSLGKFGDEQFF. The DNA for the CDR3 is TGTGCCAGCAGCTTGGGAAAATTCGGAGATGAGCAGTTCTTC. The V and J genes are TRBV27 and TRBJ2-1, with D hard to call. Between the trimmed V and J ends, which lost 6 bases and 8 bases, there was a span of 17 bases. The CDR3 extends over 14 amino acids. Germline CDR1 reads MNHEY; CDR2 reads SMNVEV (reference sequence).

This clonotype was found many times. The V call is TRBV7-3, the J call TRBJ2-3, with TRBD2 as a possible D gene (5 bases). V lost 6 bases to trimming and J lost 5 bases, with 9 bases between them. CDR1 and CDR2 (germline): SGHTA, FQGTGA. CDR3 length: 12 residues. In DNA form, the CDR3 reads TGTGCCAGCAGGGACGCGGGAGATACGCAGTATTTT. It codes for CASRDAGDTQYF.

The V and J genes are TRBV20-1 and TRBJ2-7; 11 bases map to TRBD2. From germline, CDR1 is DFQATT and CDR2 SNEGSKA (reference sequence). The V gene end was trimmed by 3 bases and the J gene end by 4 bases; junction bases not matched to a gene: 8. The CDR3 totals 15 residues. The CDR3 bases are TGCAGTGCTAGCTCCTTAGCGGGAGGGTTATACGAGCAGTACTTC. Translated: CSASSLAGGLYEQYF.

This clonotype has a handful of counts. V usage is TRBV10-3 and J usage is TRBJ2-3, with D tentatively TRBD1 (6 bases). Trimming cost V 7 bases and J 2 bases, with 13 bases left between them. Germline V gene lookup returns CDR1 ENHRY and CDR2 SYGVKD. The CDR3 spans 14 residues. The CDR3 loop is CAINRQDSTDTQYF. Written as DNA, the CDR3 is TGTGCCATCAATAGACAGGACTCCACAGATACGCAGTATTTT.

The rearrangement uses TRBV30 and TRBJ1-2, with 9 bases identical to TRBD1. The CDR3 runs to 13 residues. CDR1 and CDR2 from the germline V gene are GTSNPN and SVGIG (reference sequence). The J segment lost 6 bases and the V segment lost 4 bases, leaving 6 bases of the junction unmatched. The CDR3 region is CAWIRTGADGYTF. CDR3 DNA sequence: TGTGCCTGGATCCGGACAGGGGCGGATGGCTACACCTTC.

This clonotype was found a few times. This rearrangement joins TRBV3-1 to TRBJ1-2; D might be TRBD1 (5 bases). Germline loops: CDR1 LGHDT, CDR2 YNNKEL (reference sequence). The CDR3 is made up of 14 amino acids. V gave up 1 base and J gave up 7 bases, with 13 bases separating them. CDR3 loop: CASSQAGPGGGYTF. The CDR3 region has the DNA TGTGCCAGCAGCCAAGCGGGGCCTGGTGGTGGCTACACCTTC.

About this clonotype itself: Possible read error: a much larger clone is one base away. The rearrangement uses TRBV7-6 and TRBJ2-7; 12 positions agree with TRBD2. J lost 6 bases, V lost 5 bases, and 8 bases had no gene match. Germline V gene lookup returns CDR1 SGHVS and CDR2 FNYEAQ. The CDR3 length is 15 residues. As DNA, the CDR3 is TGTGCCAGCAGCGTCACTAGCGGGGGGACCTCCGAGCAGTACTTC. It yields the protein CASSVTSGGTSEQYF.

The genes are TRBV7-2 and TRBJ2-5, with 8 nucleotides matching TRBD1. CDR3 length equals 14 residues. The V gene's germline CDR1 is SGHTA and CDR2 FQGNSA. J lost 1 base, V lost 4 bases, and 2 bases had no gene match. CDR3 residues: CASSSDRVQETQYF. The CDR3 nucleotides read TGTGCCAGCAGCTCGGACAGGGTCCAAGAGACCCAGTACTTC. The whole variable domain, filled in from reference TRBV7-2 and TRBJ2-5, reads GAGVSQSPSNKVTEKGKDVELRCDPISGHTALYWYRQSLGQGLEFLIYFQGNSAPDKSGLPSDRFSAERTGGSVSTLTIQRTQQEDSAVYLCASSSDRVQETQYFGPGTRLLVL.

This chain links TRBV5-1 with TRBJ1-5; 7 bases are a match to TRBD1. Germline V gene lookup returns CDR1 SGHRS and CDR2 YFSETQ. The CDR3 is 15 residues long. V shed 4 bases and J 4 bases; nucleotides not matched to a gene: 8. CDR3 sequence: CASSVTGTLNQPQHF. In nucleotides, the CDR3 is TGCGCCAGCAGCGTGACAGGGACCCTGAATCAGCCCCAGCATTTT.

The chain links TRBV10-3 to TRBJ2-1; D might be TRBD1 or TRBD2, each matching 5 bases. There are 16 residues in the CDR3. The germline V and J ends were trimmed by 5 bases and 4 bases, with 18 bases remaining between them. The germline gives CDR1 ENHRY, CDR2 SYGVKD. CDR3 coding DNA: TGTGCCATCAGTCCACTAACCGGGACCCAGTACAATGAGCAGTTCTTC. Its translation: CAISPLTGTQYNEQFF.

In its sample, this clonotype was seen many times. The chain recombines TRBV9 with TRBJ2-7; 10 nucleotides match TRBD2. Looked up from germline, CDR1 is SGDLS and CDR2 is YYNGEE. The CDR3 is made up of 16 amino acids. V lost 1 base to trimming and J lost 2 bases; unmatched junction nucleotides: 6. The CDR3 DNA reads TGTGCCAGCAGCGTAACGGCTAGCGGGAGTGCCTACGAGCAGTACTTC. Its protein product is CASSVTASGSAYEQYF. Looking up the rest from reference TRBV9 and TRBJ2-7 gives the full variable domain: DSGVTQTPKHLITATGQRVTLRCSPRSGDLSVYWYQQSLDQGLQFLIQYYNGEERAKGNILERFSAQQFPDLHSELNLSSLELGDSALYFCASSVTASGSAYEQYFGPGTRLTVT.

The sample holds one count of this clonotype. The CDR3 loop reads CASSQVGLYGYTF. DNA of the CDR3: TGCGCCAGCAGCCAAGTAGGGTTGTATGGCTACACCTTC. The J gene is TRBJ1-2, the V gene TRBV4-3; D call uncertain. Between the trimmed V and J ends, which lost 1 base and 5 bases, there was a span of 8 bases. Germline lookup yields CDR1 LGHNA and CDR2 YSLEER. The CDR3 is 13 amino acids.

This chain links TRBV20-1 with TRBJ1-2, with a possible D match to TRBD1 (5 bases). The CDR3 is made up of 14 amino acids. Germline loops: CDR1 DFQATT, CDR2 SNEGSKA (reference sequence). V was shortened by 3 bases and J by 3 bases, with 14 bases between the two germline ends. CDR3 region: CSASGDGSDYGYTF. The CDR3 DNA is TGCAGTGCTAGCGGGGACGGCTCGGACTATGGCTACACCTTC.

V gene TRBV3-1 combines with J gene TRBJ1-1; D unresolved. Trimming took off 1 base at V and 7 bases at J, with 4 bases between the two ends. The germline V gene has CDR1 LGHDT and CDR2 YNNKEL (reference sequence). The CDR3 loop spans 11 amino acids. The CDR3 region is CASSQAGEAFF. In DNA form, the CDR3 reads TGTGCCAGCAGCCAAGCAGGTGAAGCTTTCTTT.

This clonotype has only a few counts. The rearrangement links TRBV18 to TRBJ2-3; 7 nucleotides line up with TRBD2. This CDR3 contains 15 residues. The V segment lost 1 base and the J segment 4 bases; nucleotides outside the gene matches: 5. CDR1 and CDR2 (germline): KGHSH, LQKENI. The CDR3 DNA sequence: TGTGCCAGCTCACCACGGCGGGAGAGGGCAGATACGCAGTATTTT. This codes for CASSPRRERADTQYF.

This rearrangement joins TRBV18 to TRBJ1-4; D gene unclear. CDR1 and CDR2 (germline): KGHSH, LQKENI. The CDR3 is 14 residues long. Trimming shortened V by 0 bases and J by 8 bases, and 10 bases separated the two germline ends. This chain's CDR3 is CASSPPENREKLFF. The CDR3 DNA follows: TGTGCCAGCTCACCACCGGAAAATCGGGAAAAACTGTTTTTT.

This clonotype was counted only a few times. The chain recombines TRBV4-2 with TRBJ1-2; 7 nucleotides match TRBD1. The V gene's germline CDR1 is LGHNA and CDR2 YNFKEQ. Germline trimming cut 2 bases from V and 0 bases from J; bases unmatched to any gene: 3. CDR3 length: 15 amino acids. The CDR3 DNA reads TGTGCCAGCAGCCAACTGACAGGGACTAACTATGGCTACACCTTC. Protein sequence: CASSQLTGTNYGYTF.

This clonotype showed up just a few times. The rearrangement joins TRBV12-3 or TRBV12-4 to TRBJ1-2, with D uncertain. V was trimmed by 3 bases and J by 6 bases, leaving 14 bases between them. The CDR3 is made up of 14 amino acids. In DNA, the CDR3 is TGTGCCAGCAGTTTCGGCAGCCCTTACGATGGCTACACCTTC. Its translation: CASSFGSPYDGYTF.